The 22 T cell receptor beta chains listed next were all sequenced from one sample in a study of T-cell memory formation after mild COVID-19. TCRdb reanalysed the 5' RACE reads using MiXCR and keeps one entry per CDR3 protein. Among fewer than 110,000 distinct CDR3 sequences listed, 13% to 15% were seen once. Sequencing was done on a sample of PBMCs or a T cell subset sorted from them (not recorded which). The receptors derive from a young man who had mild COVID-19 (a few samples of this study predate the infection). Cell type and time point are not known.

This clonotype has only a few counts. The gene calls are TRBV6-5 and TRBJ2-1, with D possibly being TRBD2 (7 bases). Deletions cut 2 bases from V and 4 bases from J, with 9 bases between. The CDR3 spans 14 residues. Per germline, CDR1 MNHEY and CDR2 SVGAGI. The CDR3 reads CASSYGGAYNEQFF. The DNA for the CDR3 is TGTGCCAGCAGTTACGGGGGGGCGTACAATGAGCAGTTCTTC.

The chain employs TRBV11-3 and TRBJ1-3; D not resolved. Germline V CDR1 and CDR2: SGHNT, YENEEA. Trimming cost V 4 bases and J 4 bases, with 11 bases left between them. The CDR3 length is 14 residues. The CDR3: CASSSPSSGNTIYF. CDR3 DNA: TGTGCCAGCAGCTCGCCCAGTTCCGGAAACACCATATATTTT.

This clonotype appeared many times. The chain links TRBV13 to TRBJ2-7; 7 nucleotides line up with TRBD1. Germline CDR1 is PRHDT and CDR2 is FYEKMQ (reference sequence). V shed 7 bases, J shed 2 bases, and the junction held 5 bases outside the gene matches. The CDR3 spans 13 residues. The chain's CDR3 is CASTDRLAYEQYF. The CDR3 DNA reads TGTGCCAGCACGGACAGGCTCGCCTACGAGCAGTACTTC.

This clonotype was counted at least ten times. The rearrangement links TRBV24-1 to TRBJ2-3; D not resolved. V was pared by 5 bases and J by 5 bases, with 4 bases between. Germline V gene sequence: CDR1 KGHDR, CDR2 SFDVKD. The CDR3 is 11 amino acids. CDR3 in DNA: TGTGCCACCAGTGTTGGAGATACGCAGTATTTT. Its protein product is CATSVGDTQYF.

This clonotype turned up a few times. The J gene is TRBJ2-1, the V gene TRBV29-1, with TRBD1 as a possible D gene (6 bases). Germline V gene lookup returns CDR1 SQVTM and CDR2 ANQGSEA. The CDR3 consists of 13 residues. V lost 1 base and J lost 7, with 11 bases in between. This CDR3 reads CSVEVGTPNEQFF. The CDR3 nucleotides read TGCAGCGTTGAAGTAGGGACACCGAATGAGCAGTTCTTC.

V gene TRBV11-2 combines with J gene TRBJ2-3; D ambiguous. Germline V CDR1 and CDR2: SGHAT, FQNNGV. V lost 0 bases, J lost 2 bases, and 9 bases lay in between. This CDR3 has 15 amino acids. CDR3 region: CASSLEGLITDTQYF. The CDR3 coding sequence is TGTGCCAGCAGCTTAGAAGGGCTTATCACAGATACGCAGTATTTT.

This clonotype was seen ten or more times. V usage is TRBV7-6 and J usage is TRBJ2-3; a possible D gene is TRBD1 (5 bases). The ends were cut back, 5 bases at V and 5 bases at J, with 17 bases in the middle. The length of the CDR3 is 15 residues. CDR1 is SGHVS and CDR2 is FNYEAQ in the germline V gene. CDR3 DNA: TGTGCCAGCAGCCCCCTCCCCAGGGAAGAAGATACGCAGTATTTT. Translating gives CASSPLPREEDTQYF.

This clonotype was observed a handful of times. This sequence joins TRBV5-6 and TRBJ1-2; D is perhaps TRBD1 (5 bases). Trimming pared 2 bases from V and 2 bases from J, leaving 19 bases between. Germline V gives CDR1 SGHDT, CDR2 YYEEEE. This CDR3 has 17 residues. CDR3 in amino acids: CASSFPGRGAQNYGYTF. For the CDR3, the DNA is TGTGCCAGCAGCTTTCCTGGTAGAGGGGCCCAAAACTATGGCTACACCTTC.

The chain is built from TRBV6-5 and TRBJ1-2; 7 nucleotides agree with TRBD1. V lost 8 bases to trimming and J lost 8 bases; unmatched junction nucleotides: 11. Per germline, CDR1 MNHEY and CDR2 SVGAGI. There are 13 residues in the CDR3. The DNA of the CDR3 is TGTGCCAGCCGTGTTGGGACAGATCGAGGCTACACCTTC. It codes for CASRVGTDRGYTF.

There are a few counts of this clonotype. The V gene is TRBV20-1, the J gene TRBJ1-5; 7 bases map to TRBD1. The trim removed 6 bases at V and 2 bases at J, leaving 7 bases unmatched. The CDR3 totals 14 residues. The germline V gene encodes CDR1 DFQATT and CDR2 SNEGSKA (reference sequence). CDR3 region: CSAAGGAGNQPQHF. The CDR3 nucleotides read TGCAGTGCAGCAGGGGGGGCGGGCAATCAGCCCCAGCATTTT.

This chain uses TRBV29-1 with TRBJ1-2; D gene unclear. The V end was cut by 6 bases, the J end by 4 bases, with 15 bases between. There are 13 residues in the CDR3. Per germline, CDR1 SQVTM and CDR2 ANQGSEA. The chain's CDR3 is CSVDNGERYGYTF. As DNA, the CDR3 is TGCAGCGTCGACAATGGGGAGCGCTATGGCTACACCTTC.

The chain uses TRBV5-6 and TRBJ2-2; tentatively, D is TRBD1 (5 bases). The germline V and J ends were trimmed by 2 bases and 8 bases, with 13 bases remaining between them. Germline V gene sequence: CDR1 SGHDT, CDR2 YYEEEE. The CDR3 runs to 14 residues. CDR3 residues: CASSFGAVPGELFF. The CDR3 DNA follows: TGTGCCAGCAGCTTTGGGGCAGTTCCGGGGGAGCTGTTTTTT.

This clonotype was seen more than once but under ten times. This sequence joins TRBV6-5 and TRBJ2-2; no reliable D call. The germline V gene encodes CDR1 MNHEY and CDR2 SVGAGI. CDR3 length: 16 residues. Trimming took off 0 bases at V and 0 bases at J, with 8 bases between the two ends. The CDR3 loop is CASSYSERPNTGELFF. CDR3 bases: TGTGCCAGCAGTTACTCGGAGCGACCGAACACCGGGGAGCTGTTTTTT.

This clonotype was picked up one time. V is TRBV6-2 or TRBV6-3 and J is TRBJ2-7; D is unresolved. Germline values: CDR1 MNHEY, CDR2 SVGEGT. This CDR3 is 13 amino acids long. CDR3 sequence reads: CASSYSLLNEQYV. The CDR3 DNA follows: TGTGCCAGCAGCTACTCCCTCCTCAACGAGCAGTACGTC.

This clonotype was counted ten times or more. The chain carries TRBV7-9 and TRBJ2-1, with unresolved D. There are 13 residues in the CDR3. V was clipped by 0 bases and J by 4 bases, with 4 bases between them. CDR1 is SEHNR, CDR2 FQNEAQ, per germline (reference sequence). CDR3 protein: CASSLAPYNEQFF. The CDR3 bases are TGTGCCAGCAGCTTAGCGCCGTACAATGAGCAGTTCTTC.

This clonotype occurred a few times. The chain is built from TRBV29-1 and TRBJ2-7, with a possible D match to TRBD1 (5 bases). Germline V gene lookup returns CDR1 SQVTM and CDR2 ANQGSEA. V was clipped by 0 bases and J by 5 bases, with 17 bases between them. There are 15 residues in the CDR3. The CDR3 here is CSVEEGRGAAHEQYF. The DNA of the CDR3 is TGCAGCGTTGAAGAAGGTAGGGGTGCGGCCCACGAGCAGTACTTC.

This clonotype was observed a handful of times. V usage is TRBV13 and J usage is TRBJ1-5, with no clear D. There are 14 residues in the CDR3. Germline assignment: CDR1 PRHDT and CDR2 FYEKMQ (reference sequence). Deletions cut 5 bases from V and 3 bases from J, with 11 bases between. The CDR3 reads CASSLGRNNQPQHF. The CDR3 bases are TGTGCCAGCAGCCTTGGACGCAACAATCAGCCCCAGCATTTT.

This clonotype was observed a handful of times. CDR3 amino acids: CSAGGLPVSSYNEQFF. The CDR3, as DNA: TGCAGTGCGGGGGGCCTCCCTGTAAGCTCCTACAATGAGCAGTTCTTC. V and J are TRBV20-1 and TRBJ2-1; either TRBD1 or TRBD2 may supply D (6 bases each). This CDR3 is 16 amino acids long. Deletions cut 6 bases from V and 0 bases from J, with 18 bases between. CDR1 DFQATT and CDR2 SNEGSKA come from the germline V gene (reference sequence).

This clonotype was counted between two and nine times. This chain links TRBV20-1 with TRBJ1-6, with 7 nucleotides matching TRBD1. This CDR3 spans 12 amino acids. Per the germline V gene, CDR1 is DFQATT and CDR2 is SNEGSKA (reference sequence). The V segment lost 4 bases and the J segment 9 bases; nucleotides outside the gene matches: 3. The CDR3 loop reads CSANTGASPLHF. CDR3 bases: TGCAGTGCTAATACAGGGGCTTCACCCCTCCACTTT.

The genes are TRBV7-9 and TRBJ2-5, with TRBD1 identical over 11 bases. CDR1 and CDR2 (germline): SEHNR, FQNEAQ (reference sequence). Unmatched junction bases numbered 9, after V lost 4 bases and J lost 5 bases. CDR3 length: 16 residues. CDR3 loop: CASSYRDRGIGETQYF. In nucleotides, the CDR3 is TGTGCCAGCAGCTACCGGGACAGGGGGATAGGGGAGACCCAGTACTTC.

This sequence joins TRBV6-2 or TRBV6-3 and TRBJ1-5; TRBD1 agrees at 10 bases. Germline trimming cut 6 bases from V and 7 bases from J; bases unmatched to any gene: 9. CDR1 is MNHEY and CDR2 is SVGEGT in the germline V gene. The CDR3 runs 15 residues. The CDR3 sequence is CASRTDRGRDQPQHF. In DNA form, the CDR3 reads TGTGCCAGCAGAACTGACAGGGGGCGCGACCAGCCCCAGCATTTT.

This clonotype was counted only a few times. V and J are TRBV20-1 and TRBJ1-2; D is unclear. The CDR3 length is 12 residues. Germline CDR1 DFQATT, CDR2 SNEGSKA (reference sequence). The V gene lost 6 bases and the J gene lost 6 bases, with 14 bases spanning the gap. The CDR3 is CSAASDKDGYTF. CDR3 nucleotides: TGCAGTGCAGCGAGTGATAAGGATGGCTACACCTTC.